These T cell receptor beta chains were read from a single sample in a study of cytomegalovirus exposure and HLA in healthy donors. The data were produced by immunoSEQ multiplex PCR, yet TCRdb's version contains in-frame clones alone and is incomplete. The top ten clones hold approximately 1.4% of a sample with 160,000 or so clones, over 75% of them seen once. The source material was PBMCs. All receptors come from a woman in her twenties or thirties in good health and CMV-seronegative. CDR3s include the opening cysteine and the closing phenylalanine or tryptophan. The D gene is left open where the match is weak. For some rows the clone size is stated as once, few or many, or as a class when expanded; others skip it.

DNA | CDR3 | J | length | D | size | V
TGTGCCAGCAGTAGGAGTGGCGAGACCCAGTACTTC | CASSRSGETQYF | TRBJ2-5 | 12 | NA | NA | TRBV6-5
TGTGCCAGCAGCGTAGCCGACTCAAACTCAGGGTACCCCACCGGGGAGCTGTTTTTT | CASSVADSNSGYPTGELFF | TRBJ2-2 | 19 | NA | NA | TRBV9
TGTGCCAGCAGTCACTTAACTAGCCGGGACTACGAGCAGTACTTC | CASSHLTSRDYEQYF | TRBJ2-7 | 15 | NA | NA | TRBV6-1
TGTGCCAGCAGCTTGTCTACAGGGGGGGACGGCTACACCTTC | CASSLSTGGDGYTF | TRBJ1-2 | 14 | TRBD1 | NA | TRBV7-3
TGTGCCAGCAGCTTAGTTGGCAGGGGGGTCTACAATGAGCAGTTCTTC | CASSLVGRGVYNEQFF | TRBJ2-1 | 16 | NA | NA | TRBV7-2
TGCAGCGCACCGGGACAGGGAGACTCGGGCACTGAAGCTTTCTTT | CSAPGQGDSGTEAFF | TRBJ1-1 | 15 | TRBD1 | NA | TRBV29-1
TGTGCCAGCAGTGAACGGAGAATAGAACAAGAGACCCAGTACTTC | CASSERRIEQETQYF | TRBJ2-5 | 15 | NA | NA | TRBV6-1
TGTGCCAGCACCCGGACAGGGGGCTTCGACGAGCAGTACTTC | CASTRTGGFDEQYF | TRBJ2-7 | 14 | TRBD1 | NA | TRBV6-6
TGTGCCAGCAGCCGGACTAGCGGGGGCACAGATACGCAGTATTTT | CASSRTSGGTDTQYF | TRBJ2-3 | 15 | TRBD2 | NA | TRBV5-8
TGTGCCAGCAGTTTAATAGCGGGGGGAATCTATGAGCAGTTCTTC | CASSLIAGGIYEQFF | TRBJ2-1 | 15 | TRBD2 | NA | TRBV28
TGTGCCAGCAGCTTTAATATAGCGGGGGCAGATGGAAACACCATATATTTT | CASSFNIAGADGNTIYF | TRBJ1-3 | 17 | NA | NA | TRBV7-8
TGTGCCAGCAGCGTAGACGGGGGGCTTGAACAGCCCCAGCATTTT | CASSVDGGLEQPQHF | TRBJ1-5 | 15 | NA | NA | TRBV9
TGTGCCATCAGTGCTGGACTAGCGGGGGGAGGGGATGAGCAGTTCTTC | CAISAGLAGGGDEQFF | TRBJ2-1 | 16 | TRBD2 | NA | TRBV10-3
TGCGCCAGCAGCCAAGCGGGGGGAAACACCGGGGAGCTGTTTTTT | CASSQAGGNTGELFF | TRBJ2-2 | 15 | TRBD2 | NA | TRBV4-1
TGTGCCAGCAGCCACTACCCGACGGGGGGCACTGAAGCTTTCTTT | CASSHYPTGGTEAFF | TRBJ1-1 | 15 | NA | NA | TRBV11-2
TGCGCCAGCAGTCGAGGGGGGGCGATTTCAGGCACTGAAGCTTTCTTT | CASSRGGAISGTEAFF | TRBJ1-1 | 16 | NA | NA | TRBV5-1
TGCGCCAGCAGCTTGGACGGGATCAATCAGCCCCAGCATTTT | CASSLDGINQPQHF | TRBJ1-5 | 14 | NA | NA | TRBV5-1
TGTGCCAGCAGCGACCCTCAGGGCAGCACGGGAAACACCATATATTTT | CASSDPQGSTGNTIYF | TRBJ1-3 | 16 | NA | NA | TRBV5-6
TGTGCCAGCAGCCAAGATAACGGGGGGGCCTGGGATACGCAGTATTTT | CASSQDNGGAWDTQYF | TRBJ2-3 | 16 | TRBD2 | NA | TRBV14
TGTGCCAGCAGTGAGCTTACGCGGTTATTTGATTCACCCCTCCACTTT | CASSELTRLFDSPLHF | TRBJ1-6 | 16 | NA | NA | TRBV2
TGTGCCAGCAGTCCCTCCGGGGACTATGGCTACACCTTC | CASSPSGDYGYTF | TRBJ1-2 | 13 | NA | NA | TRBV28
TGTGCCAGCAGCGTAGGACAGGGGGCAGATACGCAGTATTTT | CASSVGQGADTQYF | TRBJ2-3 | 14 | TRBD1 | NA | TRBV9
TGCGCCAGCTCTTCCCTAGGAGCTGGAAACACCATATATTTT | CASSSLGAGNTIYF | TRBJ1-3 | 14 | NA | NA | TRBV5-1
TGCGCCAGCAGCGGGGGGGGGAACACTGAAGCTTTCTTT | CASSGGGNTEAFF | TRBJ1-1 | 13 | NA | NA | TRBV5-1
TGTGCCAGCAGCGTCGGGACATCCTTAGCTAACTATGGCTACACCTTC | CASSVGTSLANYGYTF | TRBJ1-2 | 16 | NA | few | TRBV7-2
TGTGCCAGCAGTGGGTCACAGCTACCCACAGATACGCAGTATTTT | CASSGSQLPTDTQYF | TRBJ2-3 | 15 | NA | NA | TRBV2
TGTGCCAGCAGCCCGGGGGGGCTTAGGAATGAGCAGTTCTTC | CASSPGGLRNEQFF | TRBJ2-1 | 14 | TRBD2 | NA | TRBV5-4